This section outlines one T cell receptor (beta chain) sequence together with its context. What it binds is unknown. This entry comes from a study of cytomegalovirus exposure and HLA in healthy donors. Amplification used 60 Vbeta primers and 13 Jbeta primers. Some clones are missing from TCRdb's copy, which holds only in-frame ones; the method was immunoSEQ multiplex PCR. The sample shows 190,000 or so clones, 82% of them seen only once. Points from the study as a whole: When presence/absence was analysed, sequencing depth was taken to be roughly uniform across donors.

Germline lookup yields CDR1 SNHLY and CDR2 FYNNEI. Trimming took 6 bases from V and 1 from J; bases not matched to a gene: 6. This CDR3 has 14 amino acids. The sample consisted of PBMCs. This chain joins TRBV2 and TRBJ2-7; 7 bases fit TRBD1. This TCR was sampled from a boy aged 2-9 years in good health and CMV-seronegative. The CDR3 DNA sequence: TGTGCCAGCAGATCCGAGACAGGGTCCTACGAGCAGTACTTC. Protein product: CASRSETGSYEQYF.